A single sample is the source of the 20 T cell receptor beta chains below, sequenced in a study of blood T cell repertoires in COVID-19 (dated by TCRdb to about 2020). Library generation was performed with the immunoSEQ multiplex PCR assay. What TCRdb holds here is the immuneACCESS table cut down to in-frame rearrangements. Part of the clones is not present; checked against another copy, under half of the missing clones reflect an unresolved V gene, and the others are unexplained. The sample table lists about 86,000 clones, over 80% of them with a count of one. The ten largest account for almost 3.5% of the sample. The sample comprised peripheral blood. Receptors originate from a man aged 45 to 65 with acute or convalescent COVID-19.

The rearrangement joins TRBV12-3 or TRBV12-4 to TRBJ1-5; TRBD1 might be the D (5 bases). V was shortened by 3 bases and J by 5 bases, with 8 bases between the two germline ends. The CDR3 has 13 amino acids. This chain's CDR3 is CASSFDRDQPQHF. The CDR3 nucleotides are TGTGCCAGCAGTTTCGACAGAGATCAGCCCCAGCATTTT.

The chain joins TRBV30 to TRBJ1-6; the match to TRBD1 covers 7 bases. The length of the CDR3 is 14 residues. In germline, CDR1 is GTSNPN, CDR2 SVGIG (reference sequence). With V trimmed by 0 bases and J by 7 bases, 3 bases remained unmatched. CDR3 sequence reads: CAWSVQGGNSPLHF. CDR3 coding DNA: TGTGCCTGGAGTGTGCAGGGGGGAAATTCACCCCTCCACTTT.

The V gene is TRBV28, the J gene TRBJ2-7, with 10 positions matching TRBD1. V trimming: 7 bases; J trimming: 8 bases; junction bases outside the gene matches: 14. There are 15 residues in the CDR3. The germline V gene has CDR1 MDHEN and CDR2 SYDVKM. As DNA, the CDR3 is TGTGCCAGCATAAGGGGTACGGGACAGGGGACACAGCAGTACTTC. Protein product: CASIRGTGQGTQQYF. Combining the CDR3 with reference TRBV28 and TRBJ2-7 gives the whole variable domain DVKVTQSSRYLVKRTGEKVFLECVQDMDHENMFWYRQDPGLGLRLIYFSYDVKMKEKGDIPEGYSVSREKKERFSLILESASTNQTSMYLCASIRGTGQGTQQYFGPGTRLTVT.

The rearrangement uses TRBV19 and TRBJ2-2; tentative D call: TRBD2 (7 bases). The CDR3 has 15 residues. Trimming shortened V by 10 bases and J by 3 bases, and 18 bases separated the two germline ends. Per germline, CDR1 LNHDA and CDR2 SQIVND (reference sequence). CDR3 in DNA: TGTGCCACGTTTGGTCGGGGGGCCCACACCGGGGAGCTGTTTTTT. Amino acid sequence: CATFGRGAHTGELFF.

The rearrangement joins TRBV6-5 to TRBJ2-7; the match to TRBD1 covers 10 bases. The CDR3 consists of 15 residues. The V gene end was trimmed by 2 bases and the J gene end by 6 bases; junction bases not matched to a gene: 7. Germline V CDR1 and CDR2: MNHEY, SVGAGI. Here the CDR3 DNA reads TGTGCCAGCAGTTACAAGACAGGGGGCGCGTTCGAGCAGTACTTC. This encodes CASSYKTGGAFEQYF.

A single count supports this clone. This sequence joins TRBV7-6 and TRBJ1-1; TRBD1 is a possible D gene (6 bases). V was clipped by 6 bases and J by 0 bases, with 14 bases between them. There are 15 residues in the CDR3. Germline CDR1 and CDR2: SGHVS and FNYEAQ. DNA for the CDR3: TGTGCCAGCAGTTCGACCGGGACATTGAACACTGAAGCTTTCTTT. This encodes CASSSTGTLNTEAFF.

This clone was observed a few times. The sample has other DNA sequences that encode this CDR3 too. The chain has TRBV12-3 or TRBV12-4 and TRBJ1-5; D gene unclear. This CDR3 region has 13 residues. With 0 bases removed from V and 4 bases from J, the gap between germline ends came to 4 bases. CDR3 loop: CASSLAENQPQHF. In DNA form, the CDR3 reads TGTGCCAGCAGTTTAGCTGAGAATCAGCCCCAGCATTTT.

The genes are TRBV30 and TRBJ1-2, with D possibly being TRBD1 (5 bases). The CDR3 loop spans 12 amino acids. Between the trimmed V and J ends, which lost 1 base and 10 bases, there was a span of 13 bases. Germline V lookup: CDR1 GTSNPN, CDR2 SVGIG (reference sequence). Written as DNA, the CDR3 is TGTGCCTGGAGTGCCTGGGGGGAGGACTACACCTTC. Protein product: CAWSAWGEDYTF.

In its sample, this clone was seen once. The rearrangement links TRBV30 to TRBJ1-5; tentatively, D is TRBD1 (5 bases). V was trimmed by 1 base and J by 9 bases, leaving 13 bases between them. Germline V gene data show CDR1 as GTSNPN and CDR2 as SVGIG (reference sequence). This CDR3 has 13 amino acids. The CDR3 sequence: CAWSGTTRAPQHF. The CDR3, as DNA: TGTGCCTGGAGTGGGACAACGCGTGCGCCCCAGCATTTT. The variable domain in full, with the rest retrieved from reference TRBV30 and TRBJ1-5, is SQTIHQWPATLVQPVGSPLSLECTVEGTSNPNLYWYRQAAGRGLQLLFYSVGIGQISSEVPQNLSASRPQDRQFILSSKKLLLSDSGFYLCAWSGTTRAPQHFGDGTRLSIL.

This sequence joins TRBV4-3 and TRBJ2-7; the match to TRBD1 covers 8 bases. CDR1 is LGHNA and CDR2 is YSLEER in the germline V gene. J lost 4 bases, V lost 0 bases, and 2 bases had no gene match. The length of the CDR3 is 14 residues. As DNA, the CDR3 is TGCGCCAGCAGCCAAGACAGGGGGCAATACGAGCAGTACTTC. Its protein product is CASSQDRGQYEQYF.

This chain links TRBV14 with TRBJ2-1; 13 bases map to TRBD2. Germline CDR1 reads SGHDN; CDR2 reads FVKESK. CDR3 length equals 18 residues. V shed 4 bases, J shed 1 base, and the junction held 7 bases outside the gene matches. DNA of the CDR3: TGTGCCAGCAGCCGATGGACTAGCGGGAGTGTGTCCTACAATGAGCAGTTCTTC. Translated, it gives CASSRWTSGSVSYNEQFF.

The CDR3 loop reads CASSGQGMDTEAFF. CDR3 DNA: TGTGCCAGCAGCGGACAGGGGATGGACACTGAAGCTTTCTTT. The chain has TRBV2 and TRBJ1-1; 9 bases are shared with TRBD1. The CDR3 totals 14 residues. CDR1 and CDR2 from the germline V gene are SNHLY and FYNNEI. V gave up 6 bases and J gave up 3 bases; unmatched junction bases: 5. Complete variable domain (other parts from reference TRBV2 and TRBJ1-1): EPEVTQTPSHQVTQMGQEVILRCVPISNHLYFYWYRQILGQKVEFLVSFYNNEISEKSEIFDDQFSVERPDGSNFTLKIRSTKLEDSAMYFCASSGQGMDTEAFFGQGTRLTVV.

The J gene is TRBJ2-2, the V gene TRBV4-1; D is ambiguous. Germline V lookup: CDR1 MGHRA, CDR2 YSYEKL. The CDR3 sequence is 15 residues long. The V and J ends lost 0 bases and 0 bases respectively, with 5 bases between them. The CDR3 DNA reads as TGCGCCAGCAGCCAAGACCAGACGAACACCGGGGAGCTGTTTTTT. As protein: CASSQDQTNTGELFF.

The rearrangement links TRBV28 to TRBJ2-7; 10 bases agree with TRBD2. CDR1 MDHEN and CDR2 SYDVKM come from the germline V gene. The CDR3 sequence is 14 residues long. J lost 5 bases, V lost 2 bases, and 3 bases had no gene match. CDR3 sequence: CASSLPGTSDEQYF. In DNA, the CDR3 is TGTGCCAGCAGTTTACCCGGGACTAGCGACGAGCAGTACTTC.

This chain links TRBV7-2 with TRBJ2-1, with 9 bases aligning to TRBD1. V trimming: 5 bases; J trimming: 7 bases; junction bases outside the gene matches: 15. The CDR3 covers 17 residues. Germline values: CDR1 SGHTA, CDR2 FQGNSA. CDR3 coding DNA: TGTGCCAGCAGCCCCTCATCACAGGGGGCGTTTAAAAATGAGCAGTTCTTC. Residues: CASSPSSQGAFKNEQFF.

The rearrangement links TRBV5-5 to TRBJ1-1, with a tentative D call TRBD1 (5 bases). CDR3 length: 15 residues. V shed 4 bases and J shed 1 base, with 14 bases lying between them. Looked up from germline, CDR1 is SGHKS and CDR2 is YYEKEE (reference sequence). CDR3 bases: TGTGCCAGCAGCCGCGGCGGGGGAACGAACACTGAAGCTTTCTTT. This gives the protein CASSRGGGTNTEAFF. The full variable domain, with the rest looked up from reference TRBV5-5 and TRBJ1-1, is DAGVTQSPTHLIKTRGQQVTLRCSPISGHKSVSWYQQVLGQGPQFIFQYYEKEERGRGNFPDRFSARQFPNYSSELNVNALLLGDSALYLCASSRGGGTNTEAFFGQGTRLTVV.

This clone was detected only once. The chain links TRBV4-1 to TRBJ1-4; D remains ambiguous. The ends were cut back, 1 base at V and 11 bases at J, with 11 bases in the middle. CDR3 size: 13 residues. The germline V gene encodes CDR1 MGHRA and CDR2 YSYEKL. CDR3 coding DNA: TGCGCCAGCAGCCAAGCAAGTAGTCTGAAACTGTTTTTT. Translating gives CASSQASSLKLFF.

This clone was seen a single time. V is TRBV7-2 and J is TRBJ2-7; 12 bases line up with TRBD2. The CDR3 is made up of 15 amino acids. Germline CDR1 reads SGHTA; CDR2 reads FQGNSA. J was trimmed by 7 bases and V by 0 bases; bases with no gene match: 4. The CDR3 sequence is CASSLASLAGGEQYF. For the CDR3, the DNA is TGTGCCAGCAGCTTAGCGTCCCTAGCGGGAGGGGAGCAGTACTTC.

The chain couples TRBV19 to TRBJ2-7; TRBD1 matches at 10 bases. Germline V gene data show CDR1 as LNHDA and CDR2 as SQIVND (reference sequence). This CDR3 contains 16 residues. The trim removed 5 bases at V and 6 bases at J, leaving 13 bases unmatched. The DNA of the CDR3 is TGTGCCAGTAGTCCAAGACAGGGGGCCCGCAATCTCGAGCAGTACTTC. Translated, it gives CASSPRQGARNLEQYF.

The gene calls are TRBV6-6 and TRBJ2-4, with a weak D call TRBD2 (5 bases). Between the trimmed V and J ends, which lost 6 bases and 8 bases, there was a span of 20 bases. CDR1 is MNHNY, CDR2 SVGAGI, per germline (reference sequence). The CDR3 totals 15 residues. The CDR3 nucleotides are TGTGCCAGCAGCCCGGCGGTCGGGATGTCGGACATTCAGTACTTC. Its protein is CASSPAVGMSDIQYF.